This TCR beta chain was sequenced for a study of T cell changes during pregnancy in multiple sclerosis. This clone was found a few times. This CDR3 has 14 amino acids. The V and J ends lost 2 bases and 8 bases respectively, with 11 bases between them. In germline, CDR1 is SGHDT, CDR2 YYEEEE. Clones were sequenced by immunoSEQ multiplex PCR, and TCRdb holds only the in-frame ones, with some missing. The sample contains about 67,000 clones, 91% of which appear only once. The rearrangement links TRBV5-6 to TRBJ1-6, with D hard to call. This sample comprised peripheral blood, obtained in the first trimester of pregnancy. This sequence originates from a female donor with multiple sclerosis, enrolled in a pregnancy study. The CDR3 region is CASSFYGRYSPLHF. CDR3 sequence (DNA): TGTGCCAGCAGCTTTTACGGGAGGTATTCACCCCTCCACTTT. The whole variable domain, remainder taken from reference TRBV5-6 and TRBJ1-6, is DAGVTQSPTHLIKTRGQQVTLRCSPKSGHDTVSWYQQALGQGPQFIFQYYEEEERQRGNFPDRFSGHQFPNYSSELNVNALLLGDSALYLCASSFYGRYSPLHFGNGTRLTVT.